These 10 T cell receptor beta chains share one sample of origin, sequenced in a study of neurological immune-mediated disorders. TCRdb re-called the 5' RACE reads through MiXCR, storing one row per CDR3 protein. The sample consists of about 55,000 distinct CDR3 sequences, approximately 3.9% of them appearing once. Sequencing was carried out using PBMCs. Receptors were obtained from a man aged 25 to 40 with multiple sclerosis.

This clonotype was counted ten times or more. The CDR3 bases are TGCAGTGCCGGGACTAGCGGGGGCCAAGAGACCCAGTACTTC. Translated, it gives CSAGTSGGQETQYF. The chain carries TRBV20-1 and TRBJ2-5; 14 bases align to TRBD2. The CDR3 consists of 14 residues. Germline values: CDR1 DFQATT, CDR2 SNEGSKA (reference sequence). V lost 6 bases to trimming and J lost 1 base; unmatched junction nucleotides: 1.

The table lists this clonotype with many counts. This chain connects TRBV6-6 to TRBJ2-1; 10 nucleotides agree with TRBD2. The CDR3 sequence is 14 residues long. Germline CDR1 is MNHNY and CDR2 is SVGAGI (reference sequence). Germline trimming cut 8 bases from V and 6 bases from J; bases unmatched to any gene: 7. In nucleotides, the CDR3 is TGTGCCAGCCGAGCGGGAGGGCCTTTCAATGAGCAGTTCTTC. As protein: CASRAGGPFNEQFF.

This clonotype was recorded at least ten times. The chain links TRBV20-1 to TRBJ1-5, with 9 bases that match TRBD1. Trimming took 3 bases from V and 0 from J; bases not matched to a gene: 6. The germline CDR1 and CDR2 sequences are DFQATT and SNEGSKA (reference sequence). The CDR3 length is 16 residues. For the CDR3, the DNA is TGCAGTGCTAGCGGGACAGGGATCTATAGCAATCAGCCCCAGCATTTT. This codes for CSASGTGIYSNQPQHF.

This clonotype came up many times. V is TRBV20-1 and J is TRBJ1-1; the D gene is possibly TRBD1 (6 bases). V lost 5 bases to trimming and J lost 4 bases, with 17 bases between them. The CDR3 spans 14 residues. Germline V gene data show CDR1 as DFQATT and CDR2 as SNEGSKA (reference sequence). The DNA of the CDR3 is TGCAGTGCTGGCCTAAGACAGGCAGGCACTGAAGCTTTCTTT. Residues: CSAGLRQAGTEAFF.

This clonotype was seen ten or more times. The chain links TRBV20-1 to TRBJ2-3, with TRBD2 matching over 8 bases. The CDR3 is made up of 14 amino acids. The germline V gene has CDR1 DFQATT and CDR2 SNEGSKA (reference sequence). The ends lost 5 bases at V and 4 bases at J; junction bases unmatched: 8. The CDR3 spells CSASRGVRADTQYF. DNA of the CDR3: TGCAGTGCTTCGCGGGGGGTTAGGGCAGATACGCAGTATTTT.

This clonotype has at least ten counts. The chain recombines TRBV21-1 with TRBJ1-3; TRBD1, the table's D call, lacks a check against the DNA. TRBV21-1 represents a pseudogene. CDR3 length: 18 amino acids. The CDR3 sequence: CASSKESPRGGSGNTIYF. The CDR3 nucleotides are TGTGCCAGCAGCAAAGAATCCCCGAGGGGGGGCTCTGGAAACACCATATATTTT.

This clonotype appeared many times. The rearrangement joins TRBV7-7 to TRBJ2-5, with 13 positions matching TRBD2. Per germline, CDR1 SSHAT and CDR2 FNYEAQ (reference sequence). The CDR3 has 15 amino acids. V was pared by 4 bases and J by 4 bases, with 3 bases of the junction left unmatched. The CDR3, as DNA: TGTGCCAGCAGCTGGACTAGCGGGGGTTTAGAGACCCAGTACTTC. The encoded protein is CASSWTSGGLETQYF.

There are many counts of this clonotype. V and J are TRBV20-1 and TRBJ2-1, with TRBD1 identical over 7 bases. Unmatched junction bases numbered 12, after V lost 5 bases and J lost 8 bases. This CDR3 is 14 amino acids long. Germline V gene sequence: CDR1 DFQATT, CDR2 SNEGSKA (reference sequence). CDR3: CSAGDRARVHEQFF. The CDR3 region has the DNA TGCAGTGCTGGCGACAGGGCAAGGGTCCATGAGCAGTTCTTC.

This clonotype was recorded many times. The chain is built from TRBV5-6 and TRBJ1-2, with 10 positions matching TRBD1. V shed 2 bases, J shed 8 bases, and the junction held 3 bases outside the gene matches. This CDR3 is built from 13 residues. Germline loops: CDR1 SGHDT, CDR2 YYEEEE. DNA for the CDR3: TGTGCCAGCAGCTTCGGACAGGGGGACGGCTACACCTTC. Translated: CASSFGQGDGYTF. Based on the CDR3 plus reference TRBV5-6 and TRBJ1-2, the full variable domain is DAGVTQSPTHLIKTRGQQVTLRCSPKSGHDTVSWYQQALGQGPQFIFQYYEEEERQRGNFPDRFSGHQFPNYSSELNVNALLLGDSALYLCASSFGQGDGYTFGSGTRLTVV.

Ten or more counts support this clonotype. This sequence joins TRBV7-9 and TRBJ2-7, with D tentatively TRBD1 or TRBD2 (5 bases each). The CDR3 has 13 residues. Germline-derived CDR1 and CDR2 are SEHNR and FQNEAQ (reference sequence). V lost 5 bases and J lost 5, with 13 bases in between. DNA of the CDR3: TGTGCCAGCAGCATACTGGGACCTAACGAGCAGTACTTC. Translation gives CASSILGPNEQYF.